This T cell receptor (beta chain) was identified during a study of control samples from healthy donors and cancer patients. Method: immunoSEQ multiplex PCR; TCRdb's copy keeps in-frame clones and lacks some. The table lists roughly 150,000 clones, around 90% of them singletons. CDR1 and CDR2 (germline): MNHEY, SVGAGI. J gave up 1 base and V 7 bases, and 6 bases lay outside the gene matches. The CDR3 has 15 residues. The TCR originated in a man between 25 and 39 years old in good health. The chain couples TRBV6-5 to TRBJ1-5; TRBD1 matches at 8 bases. Sequences were obtained from blood. CDR3 loop: CASTPGQASNQPQHF. In nucleotides, the CDR3 is TGTGCCAGCACTCCGGGACAGGCGAGCAATCAGCCCCAGCATTTT.